The T cell receptor beta chain under discussion was sequenced for a study of vaccination effects on CD4 cells after COVID-19. V lost 0 bases to trimming and J lost 1 base, with 11 bases between them. CDR1 LGHNA and CDR2 YSLEER come from the germline V gene. The CDR3 consists of 16 residues. Antigen-specific CD4+ T cells were expanded with viral peptide pools in the ViraFEST assay before sequencing. It was after approximately 11 days of culture that CD4+ T cells were isolated. As their vaccination, participants received two doses of either BNT162b2 or mRNA-1273. In regard to this clone: Its matching antigen is unknown.

Libraries were prepared by immunoSEQ multiplex PCR; TCRdb keeps only in-frame clonotypes and omits some of them. This sample carries approximately 78,000 clones, 70% to 90% of them seen once, and the ten largest clones take more than 1%. This specimen consisted of CD4+ T cells from PBMCs cultured with HCoV-229E spike peptides, obtained after COVID-19 vaccination. This TCR was sampled from a human donor who received a COVID-19 vaccine. The chain links TRBV4-3 to TRBJ2-3; no clear D gene. CDR3 sequence: CASSQEDRQGTDTQYF. Written as DNA, the CDR3 is TGCGCCAGCAGCCAAGAAGATCGGCAGGGCACAGATACGCAGTATTTT.